This TCR beta chain was captured in a study of tissue T cells after allogeneic stem cell transplantation. Notes on the study in general: Anatomically similar tissues had similar TCR repertoires within each patient. This small cohort was clinically heterogeneous, and sampling depth was a limitation. Few T cell clones were shared across patients, but motif clusters showed tissue-specific shared signatures.

V lost 5 bases to trimming and J lost 3 bases, with 9 bases between them. CDR1 is KGHPV and CDR2 is FQNQEV in the germline V gene (reference sequence). The length of the CDR3 is 13 residues. Time point here: mouse harvest day 7 after allogeneic transplant. Mouse grafts combined 10^7 T-cell-depleted bone marrow cells with 10^6 splenic CD5+ T cells. Some clones are missing from TCRdb's copy, which holds only in-frame ones; the method was immunoSEQ multiplex PCR. The data contain 5,000 or so clones, about half of them seen just once; the ten biggest clones take up 9% to 12%. Comment on this clone: The antigen is undetermined. Gene names denote mouse genes. The observed sequence ends 1 residue before the CDR3 terminus, with the missing tail filled in from the germline J gene.

Sequencing was carried out using gut tissue. The sequence was obtained from a female BALB/c mouse given C57BL/6 T cells with graft-versus-host disease after an allogeneic hematopoietic cell transplant. The chain links TRBV26 to TRBJ2-3, with D tentatively TRBD1 (6 bases). The part of the CDR3 DNA that was read is TGTGCCAGCAGTACCGGGACAGCAGAAACGCTGTAT. The encoded protein is CASSTGTAETLY. The entire CDR3 is CASSTGTAETLYF.